This TCR beta chain was recorded in a study of blood T cell repertoires in COVID-19. Study background: Acute-phase and convalescent COVID-19 samples originated in the United States, Italy and Spain.

CDR3 size: 14 residues. Germline values: CDR1 MNHEY, CDR2 SMNVEV (reference sequence). The V gene end was trimmed by 8 bases and the J gene end by 3 bases; junction bases not matched to a gene: 6. Data came from immunoSEQ multiplex PCR; TCRdb stores just in-frame clones and leaves some out. Seen here are 88,000 or so clones, about 86% observed once, and the top ten hold roughly 7.2%. This clone was picked up one time. The chain carries TRBV27 and TRBJ2-1; 8 bases map to TRBD2. The source is a man aged 60-69 years with acute or convalescent COVID-19. The sample consisted of peripheral blood. The CDR3 bases are TGTGCCAGCTCTGGAGCGGGGGTCTACAATGAGCAGTTCTTC. As protein: CASSGAGVYNEQFF.